A selection of T cell receptor beta chains follows, all from one sample in a study of blood T cell repertoires in COVID-19. Data came from immunoSEQ multiplex PCR; TCRdb stores just in-frame clones and leaves some out. The sample consists of 65,000 to 80,000 clones, approximately 87% of them appearing once. Sequenced: peripheral blood. The receptors were sampled from a man older than 75 in a cohort sampled during active COVID-19. CDR3s include the opening cysteine and the closing phenylalanine or tryptophan. D genes are given only for firm matches. Size is stated for part of the rows, as once, few or many counts, or as a class when the clone is expanded.

- TRBJ1-1 - TRBV3-1/TRBV3-2 TGTGCCAGCAGCCGGCGGGGCCCTTCGAACACTGAAGCTTTCTTT CASSRRGPSNTEAFF
- TRBJ2-7 TRBD1 TRBV25-1 TGTGCCAGCAGTGAATTATCGACAGGGGGCAGGGGGGAGCAGTACTTC CASSELSTGGRGEQYF
- TRBJ1-1 - TRBV5-4 TGTGCCAGCAGCCCAGGCCAAATCCCGGGGACTGAAGCTTTCTTT CASSPGQIPGTEAFF
- TRBJ1-5 - TRBV27 TGTGCCAGCAGTTTAGGGCGGGACAATCAGCCCCAGCATTTT CASSLGRDNQPQHF
- TRBJ1-1 - TRBV4-1 TGCGCCAGCAGCCAAGGACGGCGCGGGAACACTGAAGCTTTCTTT CASSQGRRGNTEAFF
few TRBJ1-1 - TRBV12-3/TRBV12-4 TGTGCCAGCAGCAGACAGAAGAACACTGAAGCTTTCTTT CASSRQKNTEAFF
- TRBJ2-1 - TRBV25-1 TGTGCCAGCAGTGAGGTCGGGGGAGCGGGTGAGCAGTTCTTC CASSEVGGAGEQFF
few TRBJ1-5 TRBD1 TRBV5-4 TGTGCCAGCAGCCGAGCAAGGCTAAACGACAGGGATAATCAGCCCCAGCATTTT CASSRARLNDRDNQPQHF
- TRBJ1-5 TRBD1 TRBV6-5 TGTGCCAGCCGGACAGGGGTTCAGCCCCAGCATTTT CASRTGVQPQHF
- TRBJ2-7 TRBD2 TRBV6-1 TGTGCCAGCAGTGCCCAAGGACTAGCGGGGGGGTACGAGCAGTACTTC CASSAQGLAGGYEQYF
- TRBJ1-1 - TRBV28 TGTGCCAGCAGCCCCCCCGGCAGGGAAGCTTTCTTT CASSPPGREAFF
- TRBJ2-7 - TRBV27 TGTGCCAGCAGTTTTGTGGGGAGCTCCTACGAGCAGTACTTC CASSFVGSSYEQYF
- TRBJ2-3 TRBD1 TRBV7-6 TGTGCCAGCAGCCGAAGACAGGGAGGCACAGATACGCAGTATTTT CASSRRQGGTDTQYF
- TRBJ2-2 - TRBV10-1 TGCGCCAGCAGTGAGGGGTCCCCCCGACACCCCGCCGGGGAGCTGTTTTTT CASSEGSPRHPAGELFF
- TRBJ2-3 TRBD2 TRBV5-1 TGCGCCAGCAGCCCGCAAGGGGCGGGGGGTACAGATACGCAGTATTTT CASSPQGAGGTDTQYF
- TRBJ1-2 - TRBV7-2 TGTGCCAGCAGCCCACAGAGAAACTATGGCTACACCTTC CASSPQRNYGYTF